These 10 T cell receptor beta chains share one sample of origin, sequenced in a study of metastatic and nonmetastatic thyroid tumors. Not a single patient had been given any form of treatment at any point before undergoing thyroid surgery. Via MiXCR, TCRdb re-called the PCR reads. The table has tens of thousands of clones, 15% seen once. The specimen sequenced was blood. These receptors originate from a female donor with papillary thyroid cancer or a benign thyroid nodule (not recorded which). Some clones in this sample may be carry-over from other donors' samples.

Ten or more counts support this clone. V usage is TRBV11-3 and J usage is TRBJ1-1; D unresolved. This CDR3 is built from 13 residues. The V gene lost 2 bases and the J gene lost 0 bases, with 4 bases spanning the gap. Germline V gene lookup returns CDR1 SGHNT and CDR2 YENEEA. The CDR3 DNA sequence: TGTGCCAGCAGCTTATTCTTGAACACTGAAGCTTTCTTT. This translates into CASSLFLNTEAFF.

This clone has only a few counts. This chain connects TRBV28 to TRBJ1-5; 7 positions agree with TRBD1. Germline V CDR1 and CDR2: MDHEN, SYDVKM. The length of the CDR3 is 15 residues. Germline trimming cut 5 bases from V and 8 bases from J; bases unmatched to any gene: 12. The CDR3 DNA reads as TGTGCCAGCAGTACCCCCGACAGGGTTGGTAAGCCCCAGCATTTT. It is translated as CASSTPDRVGKPQHF.

This clone was picked up a small number of times. This chain joins TRBV6-1 and TRBJ1-1; no clear D gene. Germline CDR1 and CDR2: MNHNS and SASEGT. Trimming removed 6 bases at V and 1 base at J, with 18 bases between. The CDR3 length is 16 residues. The CDR3 is CASSRDDLRWNTEAFF. In DNA, the CDR3 is TGTGCCAGCAGCCGTGACGACTTGAGATGGAACACTGAAGCTTTCTTT.

To note about this clone: Being one base from a much bigger clone, this may be a read error. V is TRBV20-1 and J is TRBJ2-5; D remains ambiguous. The length of the CDR3 is 12 residues. Germline values: CDR1 DFQATT, CDR2 SNEGSKA (reference sequence). CDR3 sequence: CSARGAIETKYF. The CDR3 DNA follows: TGCAGTGCTAGAGGGGCCATAGAGACCAAGTACTTC.

This clone came up a few times. The gene calls are TRBV6-1 and TRBJ1-2; D remains unclear. Germline CDR1 and CDR2: MNHNS and SASEGT. CDR3 size: 13 residues. The V end was cut by 7 bases, the J end by 5 bases, with 14 bases between. CDR3 nucleotide sequence: TGTGCCAGCACGCCCGGAGCGTGGTATGGCTACACCTTC. As protein: CASTPGAWYGYTF.

This clone has a count of ten or more. The rearrangement uses TRBV9 and TRBJ2-5; TRBD2 matches at 10 bases. V lost 3 bases to trimming and J lost 5 bases; unmatched junction nucleotides: 4. The CDR3 contains 14 residues. Per germline, CDR1 SGDLS and CDR2 YYNGEE. CDR3 nucleotide sequence: TGTGCCAGCAGCGAGCGGGGGGGCCTGGAGACCCAGTACTTC. Translation gives CASSERGGLETQYF.

This clone showed up just a few times. The rearrangement links TRBV6-2 or TRBV6-3 to TRBJ2-5; D is undetermined. The CDR3 contains 14 residues. Germline lookup yields CDR1 MNHEY and CDR2 SVGEGT. Trimming removed 6 bases from V and 2 bases from J, with 13 bases in between. This chain's CDR3 is CASSPTLVQETQYF. Written as DNA, the CDR3 is TGTGCCAGCAGCCCGACATTGGTACAAGAGACCCAGTACTTC.

This clone was detected only once. This chain uses TRBV5-1 with TRBJ2-7; possible D gene TRBD2, 6 bases. Per germline, CDR1 SGHRS and CDR2 YFSETQ. Between the trimmed V and J ends, which lost 4 bases and 0 bases, there was a span of 11 bases. This CDR3 comprises 14 residues. CDR3 DNA: TGCGCCAGCAGCGACGGGAGTTTCTCCTACGAGCAGTACTTC. This codes for CASSDGSFSYEQYF.

On this clone itself: This may arise from a read error, as a much more abundant clone is one base away. Within the sample, other DNA sequences also encode this same CDR3. V gene TRBV12-3 or TRBV12-4 combines with J gene TRBJ2-7; weak D call: TRBD1 (6 bases). The CDR3 runs 13 residues. Here the CDR3 reads CASSYYRAYEQYF. The DNA for the CDR3 is TGTGCAAGCAGTTACTACAGGGCCTACGAGCAGTACTTC.

This clone was counted many times. The CDR3 nucleotides read TGTGCCAGCACCCCCGGGGGACAGGGCAATCAGCCCCAGCATTTT. This sequence encodes CASTPGGQGNQPQHF. The rearrangement uses TRBV28 and TRBJ1-5, with 8 bases fitting TRBD1. The CDR3 has 15 residues. Germline values: CDR1 MDHEN, CDR2 SYDVKM. V dropped 7 bases and J dropped 2; count of bases not matched to a gene: 7.